The rows below give T cell receptor beta chains drawn from one sample of a study of cytomegalovirus exposure and HLA in healthy donors. Sequenced by immunoSEQ multiplex PCR; TCRdb stores in-frame clones only, minus some. The table has under 200,000 clones, less than 90% seen once; the top ten hold approximately 2%. Source material: PBMCs. The receptor source for this set is a young woman in good health and CMV-seronegative. CDR3s leave out the opening cysteine and the closing phenylalanine or tryptophan.

J gene,V gene,CDR3 protein
TRBJ1-6,TRBV10-3,AISGTDNSPLH
TRBJ1-5,TRBV28,ASSPADRGLGAAQH
TRBJ2-7,TRBV27,ASALRAILAGGIYEQY
TRBJ2-1,TRBV28,ASSPGTSFYEQF
TRBJ2-1,TRBV15,ATNPGVGSYNEQF
TRBJ2-1,TRBV4-1,ASSQDPGNEQF
TRBJ1-6,TRBV10-1,ASSSENRGPNSPLH
TRBJ2-1,TRBV5-1,ASSLGTGSYNEQF
TRBJ1-2,TRBV7-8,ASSLGGGVPYGYT
TRBJ1-4,TRBV27,ASSARTAVAEKLF
TRBJ1-1,TRBV4-1,ASSRGLGNTEAF
TRBJ2-4,TRBV4-1,ASSPYYRAGAENIQY
TRBJ1-1,TRBV27,ASSPWTGEETF
TRBJ2-1,TRBV6-4,ASSESSGGGYSEQF
TRBJ2-5,TRBV6-6,ASTDGQGKKETQY
TRBJ2-2,TRBV4-1,ASSQTGSGNTGELF
TRBJ2-3,TRBV28,ASKLSKKVTSGHDTQY
TRBJ2-5,TRBV2,ASGLMQETQY
TRBJ2-7,TRBV6-1,ASSEALFGSYEQY
TRBJ2-2,TRBV14,ASSQGGSGTATGELF
TRBJ2-2,TRBV6-5,ASSLYLSGNTGELF
TRBJ2-1,TRBV7-7,ASSRTGSSYNEQF
TRBJ2-1,TRBV5-6,ASSLGFGEMLSYNERF
TRBJ2-3,TRBV5-1,ASSYGTLAGADTQY
TRBJ1-1,TRBV15,ATSRTQGWITEAF
TRBJ2-3,TRBV5-6,ASSLSGGYTDTQY
TRBJ2-2,TRBV6-1,ASSEFGGSQSGELF
TRBJ2-3,TRBV9,ASSVGGAWTDTQY
TRBJ2-7,TRBV2,ASRTSTGLQY
TRBJ1-4,TRBV5-5,ASSRFRTGEKLF
TRBJ2-1,TRBV5-4,ASSLALTGGSNNEQF
TRBJ2-5,TRBV25-1,ASSDHFRQGGTQETQY
TRBJ2-4,TRBV28,ASSFPENIQY
TRBJ2-3,TRBV6-5,ASSYYSGGIGDTQY
TRBJ2-5,TRBV5-1,ASRLVQETQY
.,TRBV6-1,ASRTGFEQY
TRBJ2-5,TRBV2,ASQPRVRTGGETQY
TRBJ1-2,TRBV4-1,ASSPGAQQGNYGYT
TRBJ1-5,TRBV4-1,ASSQGGVVGSNQPQH
TRBJ2-3,TRBV6-5,ASSYSRSSTDTQY
TRBJ1-2,TRBV6-5,ASSEDRGDYGYT
TRBJ2-7,TRBV10-3,AISESADLTYEQY
TRBJ2-2,TRBV18,ASSPPTGQVGELF
TRBJ1-2,TRBV28,ASSLGGAANYGYT
TRBJ1-2,TRBV6-5,ASSRGRLENGYT
TRBJ2-3,TRBV25-1,ASKTSGHTDTQY
TRBJ2-2,TRBV9,ASSVELATGELF
TRBJ2-1,TRBV28,ASRLAGGSYNEQF
TRBJ1-4,TRBV7-6,ASSGEGTGERSSNEKLF
TRBJ1-2,TRBV7-9,ASSLSTGGDGYT
TRBJ2-7,TRBV28,ASSSTSGTSEQY
TRBJ2-2,TRBV5-1,ASSPEAGNSGELF